This paragraph reports one T cell receptor (beta chain). These data belong to a study of blood T cell repertoires in COVID-19. Sequencing was performed with immunoSEQ multiplex PCR; in TCRdb, only in-frame clones are kept and a portion is missing. The sample includes over 200,000 clones, about 90% of them seen just once. Germline V gives CDR1 SGDLS, CDR2 YYNGEE. The CDR3 runs 16 residues. Trimming at V came to 4 bases and at J to 4 bases, leaving 8 bases not matched to a gene. The chain uses TRBV9 and TRBJ2-5, with 12 bases identical to TRBD2. This clonotype was sampled from an older woman with acute or convalescent COVID-19. Specimen: peripheral blood. This CDR3 is CASSRLAGGSIETQYF. The CDR3 nucleotides read TGTGCCAGCAGCCGCCTAGCGGGAGGGTCGATAGAGACCCAGTACTTC.